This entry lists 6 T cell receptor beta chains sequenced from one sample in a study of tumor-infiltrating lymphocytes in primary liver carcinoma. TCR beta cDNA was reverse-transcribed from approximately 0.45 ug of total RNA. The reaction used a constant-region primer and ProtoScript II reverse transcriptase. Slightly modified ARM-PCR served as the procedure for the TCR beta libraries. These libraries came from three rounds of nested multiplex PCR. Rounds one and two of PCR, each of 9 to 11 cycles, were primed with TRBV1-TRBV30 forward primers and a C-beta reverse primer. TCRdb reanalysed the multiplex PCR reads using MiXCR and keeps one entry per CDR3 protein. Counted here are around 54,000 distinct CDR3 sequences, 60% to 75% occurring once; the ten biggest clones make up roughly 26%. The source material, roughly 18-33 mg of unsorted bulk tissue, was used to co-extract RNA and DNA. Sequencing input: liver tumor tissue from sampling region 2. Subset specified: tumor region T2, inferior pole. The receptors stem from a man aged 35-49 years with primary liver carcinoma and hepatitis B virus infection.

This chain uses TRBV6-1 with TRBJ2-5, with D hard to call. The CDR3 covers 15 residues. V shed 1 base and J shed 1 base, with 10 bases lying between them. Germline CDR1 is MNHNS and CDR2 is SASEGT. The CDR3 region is CASSEGRDVQETQYF. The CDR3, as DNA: TGTGCCAGCAGTGAAGGACGTGACGTCCAAGAGACCCAGTACTTC.

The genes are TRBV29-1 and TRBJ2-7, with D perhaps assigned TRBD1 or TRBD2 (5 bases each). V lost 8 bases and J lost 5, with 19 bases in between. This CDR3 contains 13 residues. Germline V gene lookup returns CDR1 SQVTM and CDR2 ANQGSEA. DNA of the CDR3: TGCAGCACTGAGGGGTCGTTAGCAAACGAGCAGTACTTC. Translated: CSTEGSLANEQYF.

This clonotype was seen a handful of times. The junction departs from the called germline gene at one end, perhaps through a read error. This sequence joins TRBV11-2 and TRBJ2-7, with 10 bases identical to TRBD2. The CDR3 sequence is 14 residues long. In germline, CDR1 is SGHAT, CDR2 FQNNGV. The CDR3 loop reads CASSSGLARDEQNF. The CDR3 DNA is TGTGCCAGCAGCTCGGGACTAGCGAGAGACGAGCAGAACTTC.

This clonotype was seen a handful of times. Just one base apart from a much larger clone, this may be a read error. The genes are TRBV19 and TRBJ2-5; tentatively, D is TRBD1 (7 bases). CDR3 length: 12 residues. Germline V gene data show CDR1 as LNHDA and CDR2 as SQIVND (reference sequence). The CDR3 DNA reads TGTGCCACGAGGGACAGCCGGGAGACCCAGCACTTC. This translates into CATRDSRETQHF. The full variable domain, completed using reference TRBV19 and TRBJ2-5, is DGGITQSPKYLFRKEGQNVTLSCEQNLNHDAMYWYRQDPGQGLRLIYYSQIVNDFQKGDIAEGYSVSREKKESFPLTVTSAQKNPTAFYLCATRDSRETQHFGPGTRLLVL.

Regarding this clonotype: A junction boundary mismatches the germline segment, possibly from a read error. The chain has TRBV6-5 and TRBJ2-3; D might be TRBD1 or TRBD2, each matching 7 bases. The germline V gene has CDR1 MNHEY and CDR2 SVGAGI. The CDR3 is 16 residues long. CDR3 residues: CASSLPGGGGMDTQYF. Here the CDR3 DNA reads TGTGCTAGCAGTTTGCCAGGGGGAGGGGGTATGGATACGCAGTATTTT.

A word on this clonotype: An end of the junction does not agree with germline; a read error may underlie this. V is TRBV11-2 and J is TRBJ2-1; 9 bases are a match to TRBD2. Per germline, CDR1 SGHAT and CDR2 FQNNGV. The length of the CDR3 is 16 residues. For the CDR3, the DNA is TGTGCCAGCAGCTCGCGCCACAGCGGGAGGATCTATGTGCAGTTCTTT. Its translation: CASSSRHSGRIYVQFF. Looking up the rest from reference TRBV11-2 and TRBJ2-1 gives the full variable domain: EAGVAQSPRYKIIEKRQSVAFWCNPISGHATLYWYQQILGQGPKLLIQFQNNGVVDDSQLPKDRFSAERLKGVDSTLKIQPAKLEDSAVYLCASSSRHSGRIYVQFFGPGTRLTVL.